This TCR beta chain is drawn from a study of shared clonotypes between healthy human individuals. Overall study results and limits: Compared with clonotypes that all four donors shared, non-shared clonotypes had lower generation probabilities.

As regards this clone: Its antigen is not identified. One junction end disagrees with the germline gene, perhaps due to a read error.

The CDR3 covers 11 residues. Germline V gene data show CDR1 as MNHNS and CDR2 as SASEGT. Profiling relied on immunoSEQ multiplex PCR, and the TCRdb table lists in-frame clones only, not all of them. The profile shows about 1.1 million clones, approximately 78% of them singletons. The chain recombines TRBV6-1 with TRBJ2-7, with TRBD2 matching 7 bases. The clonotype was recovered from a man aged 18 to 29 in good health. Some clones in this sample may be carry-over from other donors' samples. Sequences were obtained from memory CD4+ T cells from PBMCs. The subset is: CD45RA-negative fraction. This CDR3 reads CASTNKWGGNF. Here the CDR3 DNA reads TGTGCCAGCACCAATAAATGGGGGGGGAACTTC.